A single sample gave rise to the 17 T cell receptor beta chains below, sequenced in a study of T cell repertoires in cytomegalovirus infection. TCRdb processed the reads anew with MiXCR; each CDR3 protein has one entry. Of a few hundred thousand distinct CDR3 sequences in the sample, about 17% were seen once. The source material was CD8+ T cells from PBMCs. The receptors were gathered from a human donor in good health (CMV status not recorded). Some clones in this sample may be carry-over from other donors' samples.

This clonotype appeared once. The V call is TRBV5-6, the J call TRBJ2-7; TRBD1 agrees at 8 bases. Germline trimming cut 4 bases from V and 6 bases from J; bases unmatched to any gene: 12. Germline V gene sequence: CDR1 SGHDT, CDR2 YYEEEE. The CDR3 contains 15 residues. CDR3 sequence: CASSGPPQGAFEQYF. CDR3 bases: TGTGCCAGCAGCGGACCCCCCCAGGGGGCGTTCGAGCAGTACTTC. The entire variable domain, with the rest obtained from reference TRBV5-6 and TRBJ2-7, is as follows: DAGVTQSPTHLIKTRGQQVTLRCSPKSGHDTVSWYQQALGQGPQFIFQYYEEEERQRGNFPDRFSGHQFPNYSSELNVNALLLGDSALYLCASSGPPQGAFEQYFGPGTRLTVT.

The table lists this clonotype with many counts. The gene calls are TRBV7-8 and TRBJ1-1, with 7 bases that match TRBD1. Germline trimming cut 4 bases from V and 4 bases from J; bases unmatched to any gene: 6. The V gene's germline CDR1 is SGHVS and CDR2 FQNEAQ. This CDR3 has 14 residues. CDR3 loop: CASSSTGSSTEAFF. The CDR3 nucleotides read TGTGCCAGCAGCTCGACAGGGTCTAGCACTGAAGCTTTCTTT.

This clonotype came up a few times. This rearrangement joins TRBV20-1 to TRBJ2-5; 13 bases are a match to TRBD2. There are 18 residues in the CDR3. Germline values: CDR1 DFQATT, CDR2 SNEGSKA (reference sequence). J gave up 2 bases and V 0 bases, and 9 bases lay outside the gene matches. The CDR3 DNA reads TGCAGTGCTAGAGACCCAACTAGCGGGGGGGCCAGGCAAGAGACCCAGTACTTC. It encodes CSARDPTSGGARQETQYF.

The sample holds many counts of this clonotype. The chain recombines TRBV7-2 with TRBJ2-5, with unresolved D. There are 18 residues in the CDR3. Per the germline V gene, CDR1 is SGHTA and CDR2 is FQGNSA. The V and J ends lost 2 bases and 1 base respectively, with 20 bases between them. CDR3 residues: CASSLRLGGTPSQETQYF. The CDR3 region has the DNA TGTGCCAGCAGCTTACGTCTGGGCGGTACCCCCTCCCAAGAGACCCAGTACTTC.

Concerning this clonotype itself: Since a much larger clone is just one base distant, this may be a read error. The chain employs TRBV7-2 and TRBJ1-2, with D possibly TRBD1 on 5 matching bases. Trimming took 3 bases from V and 5 from J, leaving 16 bases between them. The CDR3 has 15 amino acids. Germline CDR1 SGHTA, CDR2 FQGNSA. The CDR3 nucleotides are TGTGCCAGCAGCTTGGTGGGCCGGGGCGAATATGGCTACACCTTC. Translating it yields CASSLVGRGEYGYTF.

This clonotype was picked up many times. The V call is TRBV6-5, the J call TRBJ2-7, with D tentatively TRBD1 (5 bases). The CDR3 covers 16 residues. V dropped 4 bases and J dropped 6 bases, with 22 bases sitting between them. CDR1 and CDR2 (germline): MNHEY, SVGAGI. CDR3 bases: TGTGCCAGCAGTTTGACAGAGAGGCAGGAGAGCCTCGAGCAGTACTTC. Translation: CASSLTERQESLEQYF.

This clonotype was detected only a few times. The gene calls are TRBV6-6 and TRBJ1-1, with D perhaps matching TRBD1 (6 bases). V gave up 5 bases and J gave up 3 bases, with 13 bases separating them. The CDR3 loop spans 14 amino acids. CDR1 MNHNY and CDR2 SVGAGI come from the germline V gene (reference sequence). DNA for the CDR3: TGTGCCAGCAGTGATCGGGACACATACACTGAAGCTTTCTTT. Amino acids: CASSDRDTYTEAFF.

The chain couples TRBV29-1 to TRBJ2-6, with D perhaps assigned TRBD1 or TRBD2 (6 bases each). Germline CDR1 reads SQVTM; CDR2 reads ANQGSEA. This CDR3 has 18 residues. V shed 1 base and J shed 0 bases, with 16 bases lying between them. The CDR3 loop is CSVEVWNRDSSGANVLTF. Here the CDR3 DNA reads TGCAGCGTTGAAGTTTGGAACAGGGACTCCTCTGGGGCCAACGTCCTGACTTTC. The full variable domain, with the rest looked up from reference TRBV29-1 and TRBJ2-6, is SAVISQKPSRDICQRGTSLTIQCQVDSQVTMMFWYRQQPGQSLTLIATANQGSEATYESGFVIDKFPISRPNLTFSTLTVSNMSPEDSSIYLCSVEVWNRDSSGANVLTFGAGSRLTVL.

This chain connects TRBV5-5 to TRBJ2-7, with a possible D match to TRBD2 (6 bases). Per the germline V gene, CDR1 is SGHKS and CDR2 is YYEKEE (reference sequence). V was shortened by 2 bases and J by 1 base, with 13 bases between the two germline ends. This CDR3 is built from 15 residues. The CDR3, as DNA: TGTGCCAGCAGCTTACCCGGGACTGAGTCCTACGAGCAGTACTTC. Protein sequence: CASSLPGTESYEQYF.

V is TRBV19 and J is TRBJ1-2; possibly TRBD1 for D (6 bases). The CDR3 has 16 residues. The V end was cut by 5 bases, the J end by 5 bases, with 21 bases between. Germline assignment: CDR1 LNHDA and CDR2 SQIVND (reference sequence). The CDR3 nucleotides read TGTGCCAGTAGTGGATCAGGGGAAGAAGGCTATTATGGCTACACCTTC. This translates into CASSGSGEEGYYGYTF.

This clonotype occurred a few times. The V call is TRBV19, the J call TRBJ1-5; no definite D call. V was shortened by 2 bases and J by 1 base, with 15 bases between the two germline ends. Germline-derived CDR1 and CDR2 are LNHDA and SQIVND (reference sequence). The CDR3 runs 17 residues. Written as DNA, the CDR3 is TGTGCCAGTAGTATACCCGGTCCAGTCCCCAGCAATCAGCCCCAGCATTTT. Protein: CASSIPGPVPSNQPQHF.

This clonotype occurred a few times. The V and J genes are TRBV27 and TRBJ1-4, with 7 positions matching TRBD1. The J segment lost 5 bases and the V segment lost 5 bases, leaving 14 bases of the junction unmatched. This CDR3 is 17 amino acids long. In germline, CDR1 is MNHEY, CDR2 SMNVEV (reference sequence). DNA of the CDR3: TGTGCCAGCAGTAATTATGACCGAGGGGGCAGAAATGAAAAACTGTTTTTT. It yields the protein CASSNYDRGGRNEKLFF. Variable domain in full (rest from reference TRBV27 and TRBJ1-4): EAQVTQNPRYLITVTGKKLTVTCSQNMNHEYMSWYRQDPGLGLRQIYYSMNVEVTDKGDVPEGYKVSRKEKRNFPLILESPSPNQTSLYFCASSNYDRGGRNEKLFFGSGTQLSVL.

The chain has TRBV20-1 and TRBJ2-3, with 7 positions matching TRBD2. Germline CDR1 and CDR2: DFQATT and SNEGSKA (reference sequence). The CDR3 runs to 16 residues. Trimming cost V 3 bases and J 6 bases; bases outside gene matches: 15. In DNA, the CDR3 is TGCAGTGCTAGGATACTGGCGGGGGTACGTCCGGATACGCAGTATTTT. Residues: CSARILAGVRPDTQYF.

This clonotype was found a few times. J is TRBJ1-1 and V is TRBV2, with TRBD1 as a possible D gene (5 bases). The V gene's germline CDR1 is SNHLY and CDR2 FYNNEI. Trimming pared 7 bases from V and 4 bases from J, leaving 10 bases between. The CDR3 is 12 residues long. The CDR3 region has the DNA TGTGCCAGCACCGGGACCCTCACTGAAGCTTTCTTT. Amino acids: CASTGTLTEAFF.

The table lists this clonotype with a few counts. This chain connects TRBV6-2 or TRBV6-3 to TRBJ2-2; D perhaps matches TRBD2 (6 bases). This CDR3 is built from 13 residues. Germline CDR1 MNHEY, CDR2 SVGEGT. V lost 3 bases and J 6 bases, leaving 8 bases between the germline ends. In DNA, the CDR3 is TGTGCCAGCAGTTATACTAGCTCCGGGGAGCTGTTTTTT. Protein: CASSYTSSGELFF.

This clonotype turned up a few times. The CDR3 loop reads CSATGPSYEQYF. CDR3 in DNA: TGCAGCGCGACGGGACCATCCTACGAGCAGTACTTC. V is TRBV29-1 and J is TRBJ2-7; perhaps D is TRBD1 or TRBD2 (5 bases each). CDR1 is SQVTM and CDR2 is ANQGSEA in the germline V gene. V dropped 7 bases and J dropped 1 base, with 11 bases sitting between them. This CDR3 spans 12 amino acids.

The V and J genes are TRBV15 and TRBJ2-7, with D unclear. Trimming took 0 bases from V and 5 from J, leaving 17 bases between them. The CDR3 loop spans 16 amino acids. Germline-derived CDR1 and CDR2 are LNHNV and YYDKDF (reference sequence). The chain's CDR3 is CATSRDRIQQADEQYF. The CDR3 DNA reads TGTGCCACCAGCAGAGATCGAATTCAGCAGGCCGACGAGCAGTACTTC.